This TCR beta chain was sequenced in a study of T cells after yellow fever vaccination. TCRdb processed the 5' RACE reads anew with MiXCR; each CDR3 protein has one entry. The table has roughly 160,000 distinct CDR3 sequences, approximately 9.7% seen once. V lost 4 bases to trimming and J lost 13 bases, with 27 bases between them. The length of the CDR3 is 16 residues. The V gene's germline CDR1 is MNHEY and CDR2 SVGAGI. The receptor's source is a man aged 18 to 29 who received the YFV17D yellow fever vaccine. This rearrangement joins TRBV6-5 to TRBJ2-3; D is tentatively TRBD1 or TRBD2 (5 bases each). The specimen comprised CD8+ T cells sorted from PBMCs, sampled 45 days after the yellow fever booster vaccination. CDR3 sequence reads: CASSSGTEYLSGAKYF. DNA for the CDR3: TGTGCCAGCAGTTCAGGGACGGAGTACCTGAGTGGCGCAAAGTATTTT.